The 4 T cell receptor beta chains below all came from one sample that was sequenced in a study of T-cell reconstitution after alpha-beta-depleted transplantation in children. Unique molecular identifiers were used in preparing the TCRbeta library. TCRdb re-analysed the PCR reads in MiXCR, keeping a single row per CDR3 protein. The sample consists of under 85,000 distinct CDR3 sequences, roughly 18% of them appearing once. The sample was PBMCs, mostly from graft donor cells, taken 360 days after TCRalphabeta/CD19-depleted stem cell transplant. All receptors derive from a male patient aged 2-9 years who had a stem cell transplant for acute lymphoblastic leukemia, so the T cells may come from the graft donor.

V usage is TRBV29-1 and J usage is TRBJ1-2; 8 bases match TRBD1. The CDR3 runs to 16 residues. Per the germline V gene, CDR1 is SQVTM and CDR2 is ANQGSEA. Trimming cost V 1 base and J 4 bases; bases outside gene matches: 11. The CDR3 DNA reads as TGCAGCGTTGAAGGAGGACAGGGCTCAGTCCGCTATGGCTACACCTTC. Encoded protein: CSVEGGQGSVRYGYTF.

This clonotype was observed a few times. For the CDR3, the DNA is TGTGCCAGCAGTTTGCGAGAACGCGCCGAGCAGTACTTC. Amino acid sequence: CASSLRERAEQYF. This rearrangement joins TRBV12-3 or TRBV12-4 to TRBJ2-7; D gene ambiguous. The V gene lost 3 bases and the J gene lost 6 bases, with 12 bases spanning the gap. There are 13 residues in the CDR3.

The table lists this clonotype with a few counts. V is TRBV29-1 and J is TRBJ2-5, with TRBD2 identical over 15 bases. Germline loops: CDR1 SQVTM, CDR2 ANQGSEA. The CDR3 runs 16 residues. V lost 6 bases, J lost 2 bases, and 7 bases stayed unmatched. As DNA, the CDR3 is TGCAGCGTGTGGACTAGCGGGAGGGCCTTTCAAGAGACCCAGTACTTC. Protein: CSVWTSGRAFQETQYF.

In its sample, this clonotype was seen a few times. The chain uses TRBV4-1 and TRBJ2-3; 13 bases fit TRBD2. The CDR3 is 16 amino acids. Trimming took 3 bases from V and 6 from J; bases not matched to a gene: 6. The germline V gene has CDR1 MGHRA and CDR2 YSYEKL. The CDR3 DNA reads as TGCGCCAGCAGCCAGATCACACTAGCGGGAGGGGATACGCAGTATTTT. Encoded protein: CASSQITLAGGDTQYF.